These T cell receptor beta chains were read from a single sample in a study of glioma-infiltrating T cells. Each CDR3 protein is one row after TCRdb ran MiXCR on the multiplex PCR reads. The table lists 150,000 to 200,000 distinct CDR3 sequences, around 42% of them singletons, with 5% to 5.5% in the top ten. Sequencing was done on a sample of glioma tissue, nonneoplastic brain tissue, or PBMCs (not recorded which). These receptors were taken from a human donor with low-grade glioma or glioblastoma, undergoing nonglioma brain surgery, or in good health (not recorded which). Each CDR3 is given with its conserved first and last residue. The D gene is left open where the match is weak. Not all rows give a size; the values are once, few, many and, for expanded clones, a class.

CDR3	DNA	V	size	length	D	J
CVTRTDVNEKLFF	TGTGTCACCCGGACAGATGTTAATGAAAAACTGTTTTTT	TRBV10-2	.	13	.	TRBJ1-4
CASSFGAGNEQFF	TGTGCCAGCAGTTTTGGAGCCGGGAATGAGCAGTTCTTC	TRBV27	many	13	.	TRBJ2-1
CAIRLAGSTDTQYF	TGTGCCATCAGACTAGCGGGCTCAACAGATACGCAGTATTTT	TRBV10-3	.	14	TRBD2	TRBJ2-3
CASSPGLVDNEQFF	TGTGCCAGCTCACCAGGACTAGTAGACAATGAGCAGTTCTTC	TRBV18	.	14	TRBD2	TRBJ2-1
CASSYGEHNSPLHF	TGTGCCAGCAGTTACGGGGAACATAATTCACCCCTCCACTTT	TRBV6-6	many	14	.	TRBJ1-6
CASSQGYGNTIYF	TGTGCCAGCAGCCAAGGATACGGAAACACCATATATTTT	TRBV14	.	13	.	TRBJ1-3
CASSLASGSATTYGQYF	TGTGCCAGCAGCTTAGCCAGCGGGAGTGCCACCACCTACGGGCAGTACTTC	TRBV7-2	.	17	TRBD2	TRBJ2-7
CASSWTSGTHGIQYF	TGTGCCAGCAGCTGGACTAGCGGGACCCATGGCATTCAGTACTTC	TRBV28	many	15	TRBD2	TRBJ2-4
CSARAQGNEQFF	TGCAGTGCTAGAGCACAAGGTAATGAGCAGTTCTTC	TRBV20-1	once	12	.	TRBJ2-1
CASSIVAGEGEQYF	TGTGCCAGTAGTATAGTCGCGGGAGAGGGAGAGCAGTACTTC	TRBV19	.	14	TRBD2	TRBJ2-7